The T cell receptor beta chain described here comes from a study of T cell responses to AZD1222 COVID-19 vaccine. Study findings and constraints: Unmutated variant regions reportedly attract nearly half of all spike-specific TCRs. Spike-specific TCRs gained breadth and depth after people received two AZD1222 doses. Only a handful of AZD1222 recipients, roughly 6 in all, had baseline seropositivity.

As concerns this clone: Its target is unknown.

The CDR3 consists of 13 residues. Trimming took 5 bases from V and 5 from J; bases not matched to a gene: 3. CDR1 and CDR2 (germline): SGHRS, YFSETQ. Assay: immunoSEQ multiplex PCR; the TCRdb copy retains only in-frame clones and omits some. The sample contains 140,000 or so clones, almost 90% of which appear only once. The chain joins TRBV5-1 to TRBJ2-1; 8 bases align to TRBD1. The clonotype comes from an adult in good health. Material: peripheral blood, obtained on day 0 of AZD1222 vaccination. CDR3 in amino acids: CASRDRVDNEQFF. The CDR3 DNA is TGCGCCAGCAGGGACAGGGTTGACAATGAGCAGTTCTTC.